This T cell receptor beta chain is from a study of response to subunit inactivated influenza vaccine. The ends were cut back, 1 base at V and 7 bases at J, with 13 bases in the middle. CDR3 length: 14 residues. CDR1 LGHDT and CDR2 YNNKEL come from the germline V gene (reference sequence). In its sample, this clonotype was seen many times. A single record per CDR3 protein comes from TCRdb applying MiXCR to the RT-PCR reads. The sample includes 500,000 to 550,000 distinct CDR3 sequences, roughly a quarter of them seen just once. The same specimen was also included in a second study, on T cells expressing NK-cell markers. In that study: UMI-tagged 5'RACE template switching yielded the TCR beta cDNA. With an anti-gamma-delta TCR antibody, sorting in several experiments was kept to alpha-beta TCR T cells. A handful of donors had dominant NKG2C+ clonotypes that comprised about 1.0-7.5% of their CD8+ T cells. Several donors showed these clonotypes also leading the CD3+CD56-NKG2C+ fraction.

The material sequenced was CD4+ T cells sorted from PBMCs, taken 11 to 12 days after vaccination. The receptor comes from a man aged 45-65 years who received an inactivated influenza vaccine. The chain links TRBV3-1 to TRBJ1-2; no definite D call. The CDR3 protein is CASSQGWTGSGYTF. The CDR3 bases are TGTGCCAGCAGCCAAGGGTGGACTGGGAGTGGCTACACCTTC.